This TCR beta chain was sequenced for a study of OX40 agonist ivuxolimab in advanced cancers. Concerning the study at large: Ivuxolimab was an agonistic, fully human IgG2 monoclonal antibody directed against OX40 (CD134), a costimulatory receptor. Intravenous ivuxolimab was administered to patients every 2 weeks at six dose levels: 0.01, 0.1, 0.3, 1.5, 3 and 10 mg/kg. Among the approximately 54 dose-escalation patients, some 20 had hepatocellular carcinoma, 15 or so melanoma, 9 renal cell carcinoma and 9 head and neck cancer. The dose-escalation cohort was over 70% male with a mean age of approximately 60 years, ranging from roughly 23 to 79. Patients were allowed to have had prior anti-PD-1, anti-PD-L1 or anti-CTLA-4 therapy, and 30% to 40% of the dose-escalation patients had been treated with checkpoint inhibitors. Partial responses were achieved by three dose-escalation patients, of whom one had hepatocellular carcinoma and two had cutaneous melanoma. The purpose of peripheral TCRbeta sequencing was to test whether ivuxolimab changed TCR sequence diversity and led to clonal T-cell expansion. The paper describes the monotherapy dose-escalation part (N = 52 patients) of the phase I trial of ivuxolimab.

General conclusions and limits of the study: Low levels of normalized T-cell clonal expansion were also seen in some patients who did not respond. After ivuxolimab, expanded clones were on average more numerous among CD8+ T cells than among CD4+ T cells. The antigen specificity of the peripheral T cells that underwent clonal expansion was not determined. Partial responders in the 0.1-3.0 mg/kg groups had among the lowest normalized peripheral clonal expansion, especially among CD8+ T cells. At doses of 0.1 to 3.0 mg/kg, clonal expansion of both CD4+ and CD8+ blood T cells was observed from baseline to week 6.

Patients with a history of autoimmune disease or receiving systemic immunosuppression were excluded from the trial. Peripheral blood for TCR sequencing was collected from all dose cohorts at baseline, on cycle 4 day 1, and on cycle 7 day 1. The samples were taken from a phase I, first-in-human, multicenter, open-label dose-escalation trial of ivuxolimab. The trial enrolled adults with locally advanced or metastatic head and neck squamous cell, hepatocellular, melanoma or renal cell carcinoma. CD4+ and CD8+ T cells were sorted separately from peripheral blood before TCR sequencing. To sequence the TCRbeta CDR3 region, genomic DNA was isolated from the sorted cells. TCRbeta CDR3 regions were sequenced using the immunoSEQ Assay. In TCRdb, the immuneACCESS table is reduced to in-frame sequences with V and J assigned. These tables do not hold every clone; where another copy was compared, an unresolved V gene accounts for under half, and the others remain unexplained. The sample table holds 50,000 to 65,000 clones, of which roughly 88% were seen once. 12% of the sample belongs to the ten largest clones.

This clone was detected once. Its antigen is unknown. No clone much larger than this one lies a single base away; base qualities are absent. Sequenced here: CD4+ or CD8+ T cells sorted from blood, sampled in a trial of the OX40 agonist ivuxolimab. This clonotype was obtained from an adult with an advanced solid tumor such as melanoma, head and neck, liver or kidney cancer.

The nucleotides are TGCGCCAGCAGCCACCTGCCGGGAGAAGAAGACGAGCAGTACGTC. Its protein product is CASSHLPGEEDEQYV. The rearranged chain carries TRBV5-1 and TRBJ2-7; the D gene is perhaps TRBD2, on 6 matching bases. From a lookup of the germline V gene, CDR1 and CDR2 are SGHRS and YFSETQ. The V and J ends are trimmed by 4 bases and 5 bases, leaving 19 bases between them. Counted from cysteine to valine, this CDR3 has 15 amino acids. Only the CDR3 DNA is retained, 45 bases long and in frame from the first base.